This entry lists 32 T cell receptor beta chains sequenced from one sample in a study of radiation and T cells in renal cell carcinoma. Sequencing used immunoSEQ multiplex PCR; TCRdb keeps in-frame clones, though not all of them. The sample has 120,000 to 150,000 clones, around 88% seen once. Time point indicated: blood 4 weeks post-SBRT, at nephrectomy. Indicated treatment: 15 Gy SBRT to primary tumor, nephrectomy 4 weeks later. Source: blood, taken from a patient whose treatment included radiotherapy and nephrectomy. These receptors all stem from a woman in her 50s with renal cell carcinoma.

This chain joins TRBV12-5 and TRBJ2-1, with 13 bases matching TRBD2. With 6 bases clipped from V and 9 bases from J, the junction kept 8 bases outside the gene matches. CDR1 and CDR2 (germline): LGHNT, FRNRAP. The CDR3 has 15 amino acids. The DNA of the CDR3 is TGTGCTAGTGGGGCCGGGACTAGCGGGATGTTTGAGCAGTTCTTC. The encoded protein is CASGAGTSGMFEQFF.

This CDR3 is CASSKKTGANRLFNEKLFF. The CDR3 nucleotides are TGTGCCAGTAGTAAAAAGACAGGGGCCAACCGACTCTTTAATGAAAAACTGTTTTTT. This chain links TRBV19 with TRBJ1-4; 8 nucleotides match TRBD1. The trim removed 4 bases at V and 4 bases at J, leaving 17 bases unmatched. Germline V gives CDR1 LNHDA, CDR2 SQIVND (reference sequence). This CDR3 region has 19 residues.

The chain carries TRBV4-1 and TRBJ2-3, with 10 bases matching TRBD1. Germline CDR1 MGHRA, CDR2 YSYEKL. J lost 14 bases, V lost 1 base, and 6 bases had no gene match. The length of the CDR3 is 13 residues. The CDR3 bases are TGCGCCAGCAGCCAAGGGGTACGGGACAGGGGGTATTTT. Translation: CASSQGVRDRGYF.

The J gene is TRBJ1-5, the V gene TRBV2; D might be TRBD1 (5 bases). The CDR3 length is 14 residues. Trimming took off 5 bases at V and 4 bases at J, with 12 bases between the two ends. Germline CDR1 reads SNHLY; CDR2 reads FYNNEI. In DNA form, the CDR3 reads TGTGCCAGCAGTACGGCAGGGCTAAATCAGCCCCAGCATTTT. Translation: CASSTAGLNQPQHF.

This clone was picked up a small number of times. V is TRBV11-3 and J is TRBJ1-4; perhaps TRBD1 as D (6 bases). Germline V lookup: CDR1 SGHNT, CDR2 YENEEA. Trimming shortened V by 4 bases and J by 8 bases, and 17 bases separated the two germline ends. The CDR3 is 15 amino acids. The CDR3 spells CASSSNAGAGEKLFF. DNA of the CDR3: TGTGCCAGCAGCTCTAACGCAGGGGCAGGGGAAAAACTGTTTTTT.

The chain couples TRBV15 to TRBJ1-3; 7 nucleotides align to TRBD1. The CDR3 is 15 residues long. V shed 3 bases, J shed 6 bases, and the junction held 8 bases outside the gene matches. The V gene's germline CDR1 is LNHNV and CDR2 YYDKDF (reference sequence). CDR3 sequence: CATSRGDRALNTIYF. The CDR3 DNA reads TGTGCCACCAGCAGGGGCGACAGGGCTTTAAACACCATATATTTT.

The V gene is TRBV28, the J gene TRBJ2-3; tentatively, D is TRBD2 (5 bases). The length of the CDR3 is 16 residues. CDR1 MDHEN and CDR2 SYDVKM come from the germline V gene. Trimming stripped 4 bases from V and 0 bases from J, with 14 bases between. The CDR3 nucleotides are TGTGCCAGCAGTTCCCCAGGCGGGTCTAGCACAGATACGCAGTATTTT. Its translation: CASSSPGGSSTDTQYF.

The gene calls are TRBV5-5 and TRBJ1-1; no reliable D call. Trimming took 2 bases from V and 1 from J, leaving 9 bases between them. This CDR3 region has 14 residues. Germline V gives CDR1 SGHKS, CDR2 YYEKEE (reference sequence). Here the CDR3 reads CASSFSTTNTEAFF. The CDR3 DNA follows: TGTGCCAGCAGCTTCTCGACAACGAACACTGAAGCTTTCTTT.

The chain carries TRBV4-1 and TRBJ1-3, with D perhaps TRBD1 (5 bases). Germline V lookup: CDR1 MGHRA, CDR2 YSYEKL. The CDR3 spans 15 residues. V gave up 1 base and J gave up 3 bases, with 10 bases separating them. The CDR3 nucleotides are TGCGCCAGCAGCCAAGTTGGGACCGATGGAAACACCATATATTTT. It is translated as CASSQVGTDGNTIYF.

The V call is TRBV10-2, the J call TRBJ2-7, with D possibly TRBD2 on 6 matching bases. Germline V lookup: CDR1 WSHSY, CDR2 SAAADI. This CDR3 region has 13 residues. V was shortened by 5 bases and J by 7 bases, with 15 bases between the two germline ends. The DNA of the CDR3 is TGCGCCAGCAGTTTGGGGGGATTTAAGGAGCAGTACTTC. It specifies CASSLGGFKEQYF.

V and J are TRBV11-2 and TRBJ1-1, with 7 bases identical to TRBD1. Germline assignment: CDR1 SGHAT and CDR2 FQNNGV. The CDR3 covers 19 residues. The junction had 19 bases not matched to a gene; V was cut back by 2 bases and J by 4 bases. CDR3 coding DNA: TGTGCCAGCAGCTTACTTTATCCCGCACAGGGGTATAAGGGCACTGAAGCTTTCTTT. Translated: CASSLLYPAQGYKGTEAFF.

The J gene is TRBJ2-1, the V gene TRBV30; the D is unclear. Deletions cut 1 base from V and 4 bases from J, with 17 bases between. Germline V lookup: CDR1 GTSNPN, CDR2 SVGIG (reference sequence). The CDR3 contains 16 residues. The CDR3 DNA is TGTGCCTGGAGTGAGTTCCTTTGGGTGTCTTACAATGAGCAGTTCTTC. Encoded protein: CAWSEFLWVSYNEQFF.

The chain carries TRBV23-1 and TRBJ2-2; 12 bases are shared with TRBD2. TRBV23-1 qualifies as an ORF whose function is uncertain. Trimming cost V 2 bases and J 5 bases; bases outside gene matches: 6. CDR3 size: 17 residues. The CDR3 DNA sequence: TGCGCCAGCAGTCAAGGACTAGCGGGGAGGCCTACCGGGGAGCTGTTTTTT. Its protein product is CASSQGLAGRPTGELFF.

The chain combines TRBV11-3 with TRBJ2-1; D is perhaps TRBD2 (6 bases). This CDR3 has 12 residues. CDR1 is SGHNT, CDR2 YENEEA, per germline. V was trimmed by 5 bases and J by 12 bases, leaving 14 bases between them. The CDR3 nucleotides read TGTGCCAGCAGCGCCTCCGGGGACTCGCAGTTCTTC. Translation: CASSASGDSQFF.

The chain combines TRBV10-2 with TRBJ2-3; D is perhaps TRBD1 (6 bases). The V end was cut by 7 bases, the J end by 0 bases, with 17 bases between. Germline assignment: CDR1 WSHSY and CDR2 SAAADI. The CDR3 totals 16 residues. The DNA for the CDR3 is TGCGCCAGCAACGACCAGGGGTACACTAGCACAGATACGCAGTATTTT. Residues: CASNDQGYTSTDTQYF.

The chain couples TRBV4-1 to TRBJ2-4; unclear D gene. Germline V lookup: CDR1 MGHRA, CDR2 YSYEKL. The CDR3 is 14 residues long. Trimming pared 8 bases from V and 0 bases from J, leaving 11 bases between. The CDR3 region is CASGPDLAKNIQYF. DNA of the CDR3: TGCGCCAGCGGCCCCGATCTAGCCAAAAACATTCAGTACTTC.

V is TRBV7-2 and J is TRBJ2-1; D unclear. This CDR3 is built from 15 residues. The germline gives CDR1 SGHTA, CDR2 FQGNSA. V was pared by 3 bases and J by 0 bases, with 9 bases between. DNA for the CDR3: TGTGCCAGCAGCTTCCAGCCCCGCTCCTACAATGAGCAGTTCTTC. Its translation: CASSFQPRSYNEQFF.

The chain carries TRBV4-1 and TRBJ1-6, with D uncertain. The CDR3 contains 14 residues. Trimming removed 0 bases from V and 8 bases from J, with 8 bases in between. Germline V gene data show CDR1 as MGHRA and CDR2 as YSYEKL. The CDR3 protein is CASSQDLGDSPLHF. For the CDR3, the DNA is TGCGCCAGCAGCCAAGATCTTGGAGATTCACCCCTCCACTTT.

The V call is TRBV4-1, the J call TRBJ1-5; 7 bases line up with TRBD1. CDR3 length: 17 residues. Germline loops: CDR1 MGHRA, CDR2 YSYEKL. The ends lost 2 bases at V and 3 bases at J; junction bases unmatched: 10. This chain's CDR3 is CASSQPTEGATNQPQHF. In DNA, the CDR3 is TGCGCCAGCAGCCAACCGACGGAGGGGGCTACCAATCAGCCCCAGCATTTT.

This rearrangement joins TRBV10-1 to TRBJ2-5, with 9 bases aligning to TRBD2. The V gene's germline CDR1 is WNHNN and CDR2 SYGVQD (reference sequence). The CDR3 length is 15 residues. Trimming at V came to 3 bases and at J to 2 bases, leaving 4 bases not matched to a gene. The CDR3 sequence is CASSDQTSGQETQYF. DNA for the CDR3: TGCGCCAGCAGTGACCAGACTAGCGGACAAGAGACCCAGTACTTC.

The chain employs TRBV5-1 and TRBJ1-1; D is unclear. Germline-derived CDR1 and CDR2 are SGHRS and YFSETQ. The CDR3 has 13 residues. V dropped 0 bases and J dropped 1 base, with 4 bases sitting between them. This chain's CDR3 is CASSLGGNTEAFF. The DNA for the CDR3 is TGCGCCAGCAGCTTGGGAGGGAACACTGAAGCTTTCTTT.

The chain carries TRBV6-6 and TRBJ2-7; D uncertain. Germline assignment: CDR1 MNHNY and CDR2 SVGAGI (reference sequence). This CDR3 comprises 12 residues. The V and J ends lost 2 bases and 7 bases respectively, with 9 bases between them. CDR3 protein: CASSYPTGEQYF. CDR3 nucleotides: TGTGCCAGCAGTTACCCTACGGGTGAGCAGTACTTC.

This clone has just a few counts. The rearrangement links TRBV10-2 to TRBJ2-1, with TRBD2 matching 10 bases. V trimming: 4 bases; J trimming: 5 bases; junction bases outside the gene matches: 2. The CDR3 spans 14 residues. The germline gives CDR1 WSHSY, CDR2 SAAADI. CDR3 loop: CASSGTSGDNEQFF. CDR3 in DNA: TGCGCCAGCAGTGGGACTAGCGGAGACAATGAGCAGTTCTTC.

The chain carries TRBV6-5 and TRBJ2-5; TRBD2 matches 10 bases. The DNA end is more similar to TRBJ2-7, so the J call may be wrong. The CDR3 totals 16 residues. CDR1 is MNHEY and CDR2 is SVGAGI in the germline V gene. CDR3 sequence (DNA): TGTGCCAGCAGTTATTCCTCACTAGCGGGGAACTACGAGCAGTACTTC. Its protein product is CASSYSSLAGNYEQYF.

This chain links TRBV7-8 with TRBJ1-2; 8 bases are shared with TRBD1. CDR3 length equals 15 residues. Trimming cost V 5 bases and J 8 bases; bases outside gene matches: 13. Germline CDR1 and CDR2: SGHVS and FQNEAQ. CDR3: CASSTGTGLGIGYTF. The DNA of the CDR3 is TGTGCCAGCAGCACTGGGACAGGCCTGGGTATAGGCTACACCTTC.

The gene calls are TRBV29-1 and TRBJ1-4; 7 nucleotides agree with TRBD1. V shed 6 bases, J shed 8 bases, and the junction held 9 bases outside the gene matches. Germline CDR1 SQVTM, CDR2 ANQGSEA. The CDR3 sequence is 13 residues long. In DNA form, the CDR3 reads TGCAGCGTCAGGCGAGGGGGCGAAGAAAAACTGTTTTTT. Its protein product is CSVRRGGEEKLFF.

The chain couples TRBV19 to TRBJ2-2; 8 bases are shared with TRBD2. Germline V gene data show CDR1 as LNHDA and CDR2 as SQIVND (reference sequence). CDR3 length: 16 amino acids. The ends lost 3 bases at V and 5 bases at J; junction bases unmatched: 8. The CDR3 sequence is CASSIFGGAGTGELFF. The CDR3 DNA reads TGTGCCAGTAGTATCTTCGGGGGGGCCGGGACCGGGGAGCTGTTTTTT.

V is TRBV6-5 and J is TRBJ1-1; D gene ambiguous. This CDR3 spans 15 amino acids. Trimming removed 3 bases from V and 0 bases from J, with 11 bases in between. Germline assignment: CDR1 MNHEY and CDR2 SVGAGI. The CDR3 here is CASSYGGNMNTEAFF. In DNA, the CDR3 is TGTGCCAGCAGTTATGGAGGGAACATGAACACTGAAGCTTTCTTT.

The chain links TRBV19 to TRBJ1-1; tentatively, D is TRBD1 (6 bases). The CDR3 covers 12 residues. The V end lost 6 bases, the J end lost 10 bases, and 15 bases lay between the germline ends. Looked up from germline, CDR1 is LNHDA and CDR2 is SQIVND (reference sequence). Here the CDR3 DNA reads TGTGCCAGTAGCAAGGAGGGGGGCCGAGCTTTCTTT. Translating gives CASSKEGGRAFF.

This rearrangement joins TRBV5-1 to TRBJ2-5, with 8 bases that match TRBD2. CDR3 size: 15 residues. With V trimmed by 4 bases and J by 5 bases, 10 bases remained unmatched. Germline V lookup: CDR1 SGHRS, CDR2 YFSETQ. CDR3 region: CASSAEASGRETQYF. In DNA, the CDR3 is TGCGCCAGCAGCGCCGAGGCTAGCGGGCGGGAGACCCAGTACTTC. Full variable domain (missing parts from reference TRBV5-1 and TRBJ2-5): KAGVTQTPRYLIKTRGQQVTLSCSPISGHRSVSWYQQTPGQGLQFLFEYFSETQRNKGNFPGRFSGRQFSNSRSEMNVSTLELGDSALYLCASSAEASGRETQYFGPGTRLLVL.

The chain employs TRBV19 and TRBJ1-2; D may be TRBD1 (6 bases). Germline values: CDR1 LNHDA, CDR2 SQIVND (reference sequence). V was pared by 6 bases and J by 5 bases, with 10 bases between. The CDR3 covers 12 residues. The CDR3 here is CASSSGVYGYTF. The DNA for the CDR3 is TGTGCCAGTAGCTCAGGGGTATATGGCTACACCTTC.

The rearrangement joins TRBV7-9 to TRBJ1-2; weak D call: TRBD1 (5 bases). Germline V gives CDR1 SEHNR, CDR2 FQNEAQ (reference sequence). The CDR3 sequence is 15 residues long. V shed 4 bases and J shed 5 bases, with 17 bases lying between them. CDR3 residues: CASSSVVPGLYGYTF. The CDR3 coding sequence is TGTGCCAGCAGCTCAGTGGTCCCAGGGCTTTATGGCTACACCTTC.